This TCR beta chain was retrieved from a study of blood T cells in healthy people across ages. Study-level points and caveats: Getting older went along with TCR beta diversity per million T cells dropping roughly linearly.

PCR was performed a second time for about 7 to 11 cycles using a sample-barcoded 5' primer and a J-beta primer mix. TCRdb fed the 5' RACE reads into MiXCR, producing one record per CDR3 protein. The sample lists 600,000 or so distinct CDR3 sequences, around 48% occurring once. On this clonotype itself: Its antigen is undetermined.

The CDR3 has 18 amino acids. The sequenced sample was blood. The rearrangement links TRBV21-1 to TRBJ1-2. TRBV21-1 is designated a pseudogene. The receptor was derived from a man older than 75 in good health. For the CDR3, the DNA is TGTGCCAGCAGCAAAGGTTGGGCAGTTCTAGGATTCGTCTATGGCTACACCTTC. Amino acid sequence: CASSKGWAVLGFVYGYTF.